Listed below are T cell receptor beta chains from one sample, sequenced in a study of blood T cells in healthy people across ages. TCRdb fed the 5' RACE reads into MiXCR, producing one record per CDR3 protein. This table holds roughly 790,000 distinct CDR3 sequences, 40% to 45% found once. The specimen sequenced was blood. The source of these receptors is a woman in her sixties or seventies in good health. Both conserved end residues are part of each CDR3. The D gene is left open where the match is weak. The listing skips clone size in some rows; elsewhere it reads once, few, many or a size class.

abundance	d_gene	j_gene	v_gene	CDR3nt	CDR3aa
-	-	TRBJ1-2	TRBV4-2	TGTGCCAGCAGCCATTCCGGACAGACTTCTTATGGCTACACCTTC	CASSHSGQTSYGYTF
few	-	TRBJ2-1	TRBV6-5	TGTGCCAGCAGTTTCGACAGTTTTGGTGAGCAGTTCTTC	CASSFDSFGEQFF
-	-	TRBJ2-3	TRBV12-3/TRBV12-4	TGTGCCAGCGGACCTCTAGCAGGGAGTCCAGATACGCAGTATTTT	CASGPLAGSPDTQYF
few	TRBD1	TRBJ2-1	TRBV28	TGTGCCAGCAGTTCCCCCACAGGGGGCCCCTACAATGAGCAGTTCTTC	CASSSPTGGPYNEQFF
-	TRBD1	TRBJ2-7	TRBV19	TGTGCCAGTAGTTACGTACAGGGGGCGCAAGAGCAGTACTTC	CASSYVQGAQEQYF
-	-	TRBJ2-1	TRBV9	TGTGCCAGCAGCGGTACATATCACAATGAGCAGTTCTTC	CASSGTYHNEQFF
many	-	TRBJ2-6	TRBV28	TGTGCCAGCAGTTTGGGTAGCCACTCTGGGGCCAACGTCCTGACTTTC	CASSLGSHSGANVLTF
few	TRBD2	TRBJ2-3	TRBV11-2	TGTGCCAGCAGCTTAGTTGCGGGAGGGCCGAGCACAGATACGCAGTATTTT	CASSLVAGGPSTDTQYF
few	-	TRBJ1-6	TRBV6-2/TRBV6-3	TGTGCCAGCAGTTTGGGCATACGAGCTAATTCACCCCTCCACTTT	CASSLGIRANSPLHF
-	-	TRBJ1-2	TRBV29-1	TGCAGCGTTCTGACACAAGGATATGGCTACACCTTC	CSVLTQGYGYTF
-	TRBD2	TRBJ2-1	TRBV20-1	TGCAGTGCTAAAATTCCTAGCGGGAGCCCTAATGAGCAGTTCTTC	CSAKIPSGSPNEQFF
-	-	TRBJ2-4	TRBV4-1	TGCGCCAGCAGCCGGATAGCGGCCTGGGGTAACATTCAGTACTTC	CASSRIAAWGNIQYF
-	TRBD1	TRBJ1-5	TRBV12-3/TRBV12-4	TGTGCCAGCAGGGGACAGGGGGCAGGCAATCAGCCCCAGCATTTT	CASRGQGAGNQPQHF
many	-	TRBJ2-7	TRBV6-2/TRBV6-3	TGTGCCAGCAGTTTCTTACCGGGACGGAAAACCTCCTACGAGCAGTACTTC	CASSFLPGRKTSYEQYF
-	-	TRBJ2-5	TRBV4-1	TGCGCCAGCAGCCAAGGAGCCAGCAGGGGAGAGACCCAGTACTTC	CASSQGASRGETQYF
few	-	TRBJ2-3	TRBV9	TGTGCCAGCAGCGTAGTTGGGACACCCGATCGCACAGATACGCAGTATTTT	CASSVVGTPDRTDTQYF
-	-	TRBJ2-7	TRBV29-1	TGCAGCGTTGCGAGGACGGAGTACGAGCAGTACTTC	CSVARTEYEQYF
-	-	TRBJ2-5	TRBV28	TGTGCCAGCAGTTACCTACCGTCTCACCACAAGCGCGGGACCCAGTACTTC	CASSYLPSHHKRGTQYF
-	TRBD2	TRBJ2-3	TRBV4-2	TGTGCCAGCAGCCAAGATCAGGCGGGAGGGAATTGGGGCACAGATACGCAGTATTTT	CASSQDQAGGNWGTDTQYF
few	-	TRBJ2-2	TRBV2	TGTGCCAGCAGTCGCAGGGTACTTCGCACCGGGGAGCTGTTTTTT	CASSRRVLRTGELFF
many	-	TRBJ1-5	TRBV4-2	TGTGCCAGCAGCGGGGGGACTTCGAATCAGCCCCAGCATTTT	CASSGGTSNQPQHF
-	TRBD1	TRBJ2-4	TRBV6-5	TGTGCCAGCAGTTACTCTAGCTGGGACAGGGGGGAAAACATTCAGTACTTC	CASSYSSWDRGENIQYF
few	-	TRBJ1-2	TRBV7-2	TGTGCCAGCAGCTTAGATGGTAGGAATGGCTACACCTTC	CASSLDGRNGYTF
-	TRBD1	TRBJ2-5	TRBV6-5	TGTGCCAGCAGTTACTCCTCGGACAGGGGGTGGGAGACCCAGTACTTC	CASSYSSDRGWETQYF
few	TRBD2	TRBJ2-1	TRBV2	TGTGCCAGCACCGACCGACTAGCGGTTAATGAGCAGTTCTTC	CASTDRLAVNEQFF
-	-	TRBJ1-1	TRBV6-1	TGTGCCAGCAGTGAAAATCAGGGTCGCACTGAAGCTTTCTTT	CASSENQGRTEAFF
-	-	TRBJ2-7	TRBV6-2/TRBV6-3	TGTGCCAGCAGTTATAGAGTCGGAGCCTACGAGCAGTACTTC	CASSYRVGAYEQYF
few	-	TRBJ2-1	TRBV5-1	TGCGCCAGCAGCTTGGGGTCGGCCTCCAATGAGCAGTTCTTC	CASSLGSASNEQFF
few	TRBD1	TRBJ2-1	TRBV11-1	TGTGCCAGCAGCTTAGGACAGGGTTATGGTGAGCAGTTCTTC	CASSLGQGYGEQFF
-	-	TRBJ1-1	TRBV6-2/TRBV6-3	TGTGCCAGCCGAAGCGGCTTGTTACAGGGTAATCCTGAAGCTTTCTTT	CASRSGLLQGNPEAFF
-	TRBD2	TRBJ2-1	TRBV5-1	TGCGCCAGCAGCTTGGGGACTAGCGGGAGGGCCAGGGGCTATGAGCAGTTCTTC	CASSLGTSGRARGYEQFF
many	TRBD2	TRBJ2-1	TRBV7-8	TGTGCCAGTAGTCGGACTAGCGTCCACAATGAGCAGTTCTTC	CASSRTSVHNEQFF
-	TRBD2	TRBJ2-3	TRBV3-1	TGTGTCAGCAGCCGGAATTTAGCGGGGGAGACAGATACGCAGTATTTT	CVSSRNLAGETDTQYF
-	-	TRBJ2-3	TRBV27	TGTGCCAGCAGCCCAAGCTTAGATACGCAGTATTTT	CASSPSLDTQYF
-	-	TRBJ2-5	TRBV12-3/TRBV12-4	TGTGCCAGCAGCCTCTCGACAGAGCAGTACTTC	CASSLSTEQYF
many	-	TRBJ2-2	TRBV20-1	TGCAGTGCTGAGGGGGGCAACCTAAACACCGGGGAGCTGTTTTTT	CSAEGGNLNTGELFF
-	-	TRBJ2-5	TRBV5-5	TGTGCCAGCAGCGTAGACTTGGAAGAGACCCAGTACTTC	CASSVDLEETQYF
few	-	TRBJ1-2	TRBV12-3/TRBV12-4	TGTGCCAGCAGCCCCCAGGATGCCTATGGCTACACCTTC	CASSPQDAYGYTF
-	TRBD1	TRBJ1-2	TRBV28	TGTGCCAGCAGTCCCGACAGGGGGTCCTACTATGGCTACACCTTC	CASSPDRGSYYGYTF
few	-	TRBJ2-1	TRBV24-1	TGTGCCACCAGTGACCCAACTTACAAAGAAGGGGCTAACTCCTACAATGAGCAGTTCTTC	CATSDPTYKEGANSYNEQFF
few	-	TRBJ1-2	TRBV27	TGTGCCAGCAGTTTGTTTGGGGTCTCGCGGGGCTATGGCTACACCTTC	CASSLFGVSRGYGYTF
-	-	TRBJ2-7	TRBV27	TGTGCCATAGGCCCCGCCGGCTACGAGCAGTACTTC	CAIGPAGYEQYF
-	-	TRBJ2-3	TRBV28	TGTGCCAGCCTCTACTCTAGCACAGATACGCAGTATTTT	CASLYSSTDTQYF
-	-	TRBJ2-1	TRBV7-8	TGTGCCAGCAGCTTATCCCTATTTCCTTACAATGAGCAGTTCTTC	CASSLSLFPYNEQFF
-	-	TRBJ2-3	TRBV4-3	TGCGCCAGCAGCCAGCAGGGGGGAAGAGATACGCAGTATTTT	CASSQQGGRDTQYF
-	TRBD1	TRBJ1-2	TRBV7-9	TGTGCCAGCACCTTGACAGGGGGCGATGGCTACACCTTC	CASTLTGGDGYTF
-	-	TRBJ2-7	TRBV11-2	TGTGCCAGCAGCGGAAGTAGGACTAAGGGTTCCTACGAGCAGTACTTC	CASSGSRTKGSYEQYF
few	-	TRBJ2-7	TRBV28	TGTGCCAGCAGTCTGGGGGGAGAAGAGCAGTACTTC	CASSLGGEEQYF
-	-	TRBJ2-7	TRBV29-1	TGCAGCGTGAAAACTAGACAGGACTCCTACGAGCAGTACTTC	CSVKTRQDSYEQYF
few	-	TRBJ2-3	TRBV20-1	TGCAGTGCTTGGAAGGGGGGCACAGATACGCAGTATTTT	CSAWKGGTDTQYF
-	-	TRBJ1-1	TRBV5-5	TGCGCCAGCAGCCAGGTTTTGGCATCTGAAGCTTTCTTT	CASSQVLASEAFF
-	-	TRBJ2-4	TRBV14	TGTGCCAGCAGCCGGAGCCCGGCGGACATTCAGTACTTC	CASSRSPADIQYF
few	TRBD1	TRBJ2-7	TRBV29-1	TGCAGCGTATACGACAGGGGGTCCCACGAGCAGTACTTC	CSVYDRGSHEQYF
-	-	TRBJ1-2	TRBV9	TGTGCCAGCACCCCGACAATCCCAGGTGGGGGCTACACCTTC	CASTPTIPGGGYTF
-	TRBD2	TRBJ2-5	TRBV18	TGTGCCAGCTCACCCGTTCGTAGCGGGTACACAGATACGCAGTACTTC	CASSPVRSGYTDTQYF
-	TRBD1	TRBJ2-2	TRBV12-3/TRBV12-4	TGTGCCAGCAGTCCTCCGGGACAGGGTGGTGCCGGGGAGCTGTTTTTT	CASSPPGQGGAGELFF
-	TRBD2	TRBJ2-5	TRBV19	TGTGCCAGTAGTATAAATGGCGGACTAGCGGAAGAGACCCAGTACTTC	CASSINGGLAEETQYF
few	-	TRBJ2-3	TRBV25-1	TGTGCCAGCAGTGACCCCCTACGGGAGATCACAGATACGCAGTATTTT	CASSDPLREITDTQYF
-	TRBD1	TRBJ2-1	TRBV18	TGTGCCAGCTCCCCCATGGACAGGCGCAATGAGCAGTTCTTC	CASSPMDRRNEQFF